This paragraph reports one T cell receptor (beta chain). This sample was taken from a study of human T cells and chemical hapten exposure. MiXCR, run by TCRdb on the RACE reads, gives a single entry per CDR3 protein. Of some 300,000 distinct CDR3 sequences in the sample, over 5% are singletons; the top ten hold roughly 8.2%. Per germline, CDR1 SGHVS and CDR2 FQNEAQ. The CDR3 covers 14 residues. V was clipped by 1 base and J by 3 bases, with 9 bases between them. Time point noted: pre-sensitization, week 0. Described treatment: therapeutic diphenylcyclopropenone sensitization with weekly scalp DPC. The TCR originated in a woman between 18 and 30 years old with alopecia areata. Some clones in this sample may be carry-over from other donors' samples. This material consisted of whole blood, taken in connection with sensitization to the hapten diphenylcyclopropenone (DPC). This sequence joins TRBV7-8 and TRBJ1-1; D ambiguous. CDR3 bases: TGTGCCAGCAGCTTAGTAGTAGGTGACACTGAAGCTTTCTTT. It translates to CASSLVVGDTEAFF.